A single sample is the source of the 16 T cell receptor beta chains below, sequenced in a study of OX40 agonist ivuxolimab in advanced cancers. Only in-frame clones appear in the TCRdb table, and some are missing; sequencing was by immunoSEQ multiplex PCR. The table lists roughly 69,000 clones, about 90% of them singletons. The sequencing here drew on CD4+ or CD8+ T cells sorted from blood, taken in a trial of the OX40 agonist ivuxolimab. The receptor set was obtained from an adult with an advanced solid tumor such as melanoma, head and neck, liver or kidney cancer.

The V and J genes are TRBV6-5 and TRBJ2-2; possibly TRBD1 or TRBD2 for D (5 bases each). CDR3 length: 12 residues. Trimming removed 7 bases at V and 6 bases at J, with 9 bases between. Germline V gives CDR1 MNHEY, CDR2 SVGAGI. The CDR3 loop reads CASTTGPGELFF. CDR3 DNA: TGTGCCAGCACCACGGGGCCCGGGGAGCTGTTTTTT.

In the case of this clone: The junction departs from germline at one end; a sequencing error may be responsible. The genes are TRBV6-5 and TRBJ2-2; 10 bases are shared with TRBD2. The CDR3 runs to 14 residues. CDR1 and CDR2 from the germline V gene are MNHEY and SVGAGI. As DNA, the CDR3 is TGTGCCAGCAGTTACTCTACCCTAGCGGGAGCCTTGCTTTTT. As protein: CASSYSTLAGALLF.

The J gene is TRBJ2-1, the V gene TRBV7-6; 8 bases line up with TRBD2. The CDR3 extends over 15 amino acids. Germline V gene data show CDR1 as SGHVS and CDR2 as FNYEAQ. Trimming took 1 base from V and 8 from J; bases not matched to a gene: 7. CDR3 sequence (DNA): TGTGCCAGCAGCTTAGAGGTCGGGCGGGGGGATGAGCAGTTCTTC. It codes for CASSLEVGRGDEQFF.

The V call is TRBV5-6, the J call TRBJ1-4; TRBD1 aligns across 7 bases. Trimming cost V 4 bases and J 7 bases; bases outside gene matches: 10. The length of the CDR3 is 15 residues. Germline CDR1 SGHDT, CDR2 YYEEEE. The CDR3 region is CASSVTGIDTEKLFF. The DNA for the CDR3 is TGTGCCAGCAGCGTGACAGGGATTGATACTGAAAAACTGTTTTTT.

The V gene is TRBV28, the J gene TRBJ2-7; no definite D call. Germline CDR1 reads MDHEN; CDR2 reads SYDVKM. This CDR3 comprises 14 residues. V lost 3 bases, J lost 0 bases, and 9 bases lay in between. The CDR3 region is CASSLGTPSYEQYF. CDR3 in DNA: TGTGCCAGCAGTTTGGGCACCCCCTCCTACGAGCAGTACTTC.

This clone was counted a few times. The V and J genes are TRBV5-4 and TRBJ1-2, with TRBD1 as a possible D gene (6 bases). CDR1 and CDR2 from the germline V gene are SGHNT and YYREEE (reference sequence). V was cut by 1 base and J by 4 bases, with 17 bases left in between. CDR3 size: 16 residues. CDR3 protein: CASSLPTAGGGYGYTF. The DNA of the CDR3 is TGTGCCAGCAGCTTGCCCACTGCGGGGGGCGGCTATGGCTACACCTTC.

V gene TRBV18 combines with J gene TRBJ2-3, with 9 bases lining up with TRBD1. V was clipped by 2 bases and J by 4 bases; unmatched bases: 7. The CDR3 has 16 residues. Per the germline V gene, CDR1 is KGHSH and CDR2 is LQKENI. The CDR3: CASSPNPGQGADTQYF. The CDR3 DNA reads TGTGCCAGCTCACCAAACCCGGGACAGGGTGCAGATACGCAGTATTTT.

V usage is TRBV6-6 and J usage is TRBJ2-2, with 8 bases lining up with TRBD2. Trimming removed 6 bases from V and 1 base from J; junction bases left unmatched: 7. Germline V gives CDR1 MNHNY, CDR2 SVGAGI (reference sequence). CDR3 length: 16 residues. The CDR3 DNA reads TGTGCCAGCAGAAACCCGGGACTAGGGAACACCGGGGAGCTGTTTTTT. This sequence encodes CASRNPGLGNTGELFF.

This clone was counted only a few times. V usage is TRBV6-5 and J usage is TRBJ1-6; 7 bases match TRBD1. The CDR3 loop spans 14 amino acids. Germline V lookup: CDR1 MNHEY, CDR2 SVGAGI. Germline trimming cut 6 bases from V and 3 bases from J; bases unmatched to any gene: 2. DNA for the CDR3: TGTGCCAGCAGGAGGGACAGCTATAATTCACCCCTCCACTTT. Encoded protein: CASRRDSYNSPLHF.

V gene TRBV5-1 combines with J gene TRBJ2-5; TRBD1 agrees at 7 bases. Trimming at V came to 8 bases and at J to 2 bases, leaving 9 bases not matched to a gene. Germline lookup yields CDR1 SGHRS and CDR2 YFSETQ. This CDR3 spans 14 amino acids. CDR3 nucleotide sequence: TGCGCCAGTAAGCCGGGGACAGCTCAAGAGACCCAGTACTTC. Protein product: CASKPGTAQETQYF.

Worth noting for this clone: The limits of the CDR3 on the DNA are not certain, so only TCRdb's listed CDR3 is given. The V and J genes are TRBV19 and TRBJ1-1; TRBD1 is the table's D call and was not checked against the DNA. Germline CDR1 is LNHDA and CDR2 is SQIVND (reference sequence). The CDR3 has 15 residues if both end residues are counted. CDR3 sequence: CASTSGQILNTEAFF.

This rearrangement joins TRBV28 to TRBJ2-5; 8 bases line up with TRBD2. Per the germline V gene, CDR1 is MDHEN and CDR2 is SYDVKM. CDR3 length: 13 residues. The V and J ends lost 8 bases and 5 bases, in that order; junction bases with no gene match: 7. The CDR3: CASLMAGGETQYF. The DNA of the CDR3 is TGTGCCAGCCTAATGGCGGGAGGCGAGACCCAGTACTTC.

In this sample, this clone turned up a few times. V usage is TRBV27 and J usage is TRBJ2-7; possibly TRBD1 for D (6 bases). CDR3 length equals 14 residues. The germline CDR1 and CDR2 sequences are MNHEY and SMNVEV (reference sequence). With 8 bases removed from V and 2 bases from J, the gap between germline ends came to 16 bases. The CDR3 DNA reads TGTGCCAGCCAATTCGACAGGACAACCTACGAGCAGTACTTC. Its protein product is CASQFDRTTYEQYF.

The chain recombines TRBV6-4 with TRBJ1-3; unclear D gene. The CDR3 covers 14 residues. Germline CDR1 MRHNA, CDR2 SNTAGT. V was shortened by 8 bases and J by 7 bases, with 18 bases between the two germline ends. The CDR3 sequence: CASRATVTSNTIYF. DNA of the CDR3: TGTGCCAGCCGTGCGACCGTAACCTCGAACACCATATATTTT.

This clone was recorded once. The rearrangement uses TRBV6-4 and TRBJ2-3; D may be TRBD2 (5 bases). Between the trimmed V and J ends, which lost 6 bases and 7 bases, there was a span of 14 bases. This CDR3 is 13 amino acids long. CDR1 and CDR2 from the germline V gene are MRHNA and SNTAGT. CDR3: CASSREPGNTQYF. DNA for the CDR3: TGTGCCAGCAGCCGCGAGCCCGGGAATACGCAGTATTTT.

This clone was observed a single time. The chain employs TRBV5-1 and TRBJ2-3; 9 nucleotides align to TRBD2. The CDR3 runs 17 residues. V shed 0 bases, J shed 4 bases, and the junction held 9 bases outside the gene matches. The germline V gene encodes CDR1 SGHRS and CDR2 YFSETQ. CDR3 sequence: CASSLGLSGGRADTQYF. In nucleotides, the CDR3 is TGCGCCAGCAGCTTGGGTTTGTCCGGCGGGAGGGCAGATACGCAGTATTTT.